This T cell receptor beta chain was identified during a study of cytomegalovirus exposure and HLA in healthy donors. Primers: 60 Vbeta forward and 13 Jbeta reverse. Original analysis: In a later analysis, about 12 million of 83 million or so unique beta chains occurred in at least two donors. Clones were sequenced by immunoSEQ multiplex PCR, and TCRdb holds only the in-frame ones, with some missing. The D gene and trimming were derived from the DNA, and the V and J assignments and clone size from that table. The table lists more than 95,000 clones. Findings and limits, study-wide: The analysis excluded some indistinguishable V segments, including TRBV6-2 and TRBV6-3. CMV serostatus was the sole immune exposure data available. Common viral pathogens seemed, in a later analysis, to connect with several of the most significant clusters.

Comments on this clone: Antigen unknown.

Germline V gene lookup returns CDR1 MNHNS and CDR2 SASEGT. CDR3 length equals 14 residues. V gave up 7 bases and J gave up 3 bases, with 14 bases separating them. This chain connects TRBV6-1 to TRBJ2-3, with D possibly being TRBD1 (5 bases). Input material: PBMCs. The source is a man aged 40-49 years in good health and CMV-seronegative. The CDR3 spells CASTFRQGTDTQYF. CDR3 nucleotides: TGTGCCAGCACCTTTAGGCAGGGAACAGATACGCAGTATTTT.